This T cell receptor (beta chain) was retrieved from a study of CD8+CD57+ T cells in acquired aplastic anemia. The overall study: Sorted CD4+ and CD8+ cells yielded around 3.3 ug of DNA on average. Overall study results and limits: Patients versus controls showed no significant CD8+ Simpson's diversity difference. Overlapping CD8+ CDR3 repertoires of patients and controls contained 25 to 35 shared sequences.

This CDR3 is built from 17 residues. Looked up from germline, CDR1 is DFQATT and CDR2 is SNEGSKA (reference sequence). V lost 0 bases to trimming and J lost 0 bases; unmatched junction nucleotides: 5. It was genomic DNA that served as the template for profiling TCR beta VDJ and CDR3. From the reads, TCRdb called clonotypes with MiXCR, one entry per CDR3 protein. This sample carries about 170,000 distinct CDR3 sequences, approximately 40% of them seen once, and the ten largest clones take 1.1%. This clonotype was observed once. As yet, its antigen is unknown. The sequenced sample was sorted CD4+, CD8+, or CD8+CD57+ T cells (not recorded which) from PBMCs. The gene calls are TRBV20-1 and TRBJ2-3; 11 nucleotides line up with TRBD1. This receptor was identified in a human donor in good health. The CDR3 region is CSARELGQGASTDTQYF. CDR3 sequence (DNA): TGCAGTGCTAGAGAACTTGGACAGGGGGCTAGCACAGATACGCAGTATTTT.